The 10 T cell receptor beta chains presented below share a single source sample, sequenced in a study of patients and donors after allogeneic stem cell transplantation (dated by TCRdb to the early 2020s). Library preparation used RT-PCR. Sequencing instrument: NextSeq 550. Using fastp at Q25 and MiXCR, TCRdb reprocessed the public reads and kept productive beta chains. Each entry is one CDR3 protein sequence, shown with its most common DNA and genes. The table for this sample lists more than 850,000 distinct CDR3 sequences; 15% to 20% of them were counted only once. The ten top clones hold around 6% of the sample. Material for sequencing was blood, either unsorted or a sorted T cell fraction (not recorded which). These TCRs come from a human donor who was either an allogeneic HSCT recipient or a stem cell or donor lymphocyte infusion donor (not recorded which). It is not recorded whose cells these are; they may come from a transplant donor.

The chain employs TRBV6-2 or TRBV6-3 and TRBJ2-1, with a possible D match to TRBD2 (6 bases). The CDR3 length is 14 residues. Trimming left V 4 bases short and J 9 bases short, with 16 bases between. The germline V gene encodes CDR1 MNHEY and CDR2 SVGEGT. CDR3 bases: TGTGCCAGCAGTTCCGGGACTCCTTATGCTGAGCAGTTCTTC. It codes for CASSSGTPYAEQFF.

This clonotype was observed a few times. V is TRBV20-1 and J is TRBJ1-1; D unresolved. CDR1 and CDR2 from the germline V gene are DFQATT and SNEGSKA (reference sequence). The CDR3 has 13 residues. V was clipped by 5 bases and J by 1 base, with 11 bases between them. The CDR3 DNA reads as TGCAGTGCTCTACGGATAGCGAACACTGAAGCTTTCTTT. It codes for CSALRIANTEAFF.

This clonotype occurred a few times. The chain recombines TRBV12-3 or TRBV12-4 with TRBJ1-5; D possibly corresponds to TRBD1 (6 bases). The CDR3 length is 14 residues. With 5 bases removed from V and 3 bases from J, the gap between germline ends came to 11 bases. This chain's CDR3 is CASSRDTFNQPQHF. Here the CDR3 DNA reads TGTGCCAGCAGTAGGGACACCTTCAATCAGCCCCAGCATTTT.

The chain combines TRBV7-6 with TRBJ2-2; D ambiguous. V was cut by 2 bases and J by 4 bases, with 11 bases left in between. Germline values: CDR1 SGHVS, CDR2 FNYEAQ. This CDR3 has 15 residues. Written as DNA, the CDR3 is TGTGCCAGCAGCTTAATCAGTAGCTCCACCGGGGAGCTGTTTTTT. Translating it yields CASSLISSSTGELFF.

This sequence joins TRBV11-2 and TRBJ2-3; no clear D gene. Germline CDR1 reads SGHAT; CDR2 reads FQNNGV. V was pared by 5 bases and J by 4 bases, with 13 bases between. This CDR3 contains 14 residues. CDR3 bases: TGTGCCAGCAGCCAGAACGCCGGGTCAGATACGCAGTATTTT. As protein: CASSQNAGSDTQYF.

The CDR3 coding sequence is TGTGCCAGCAGTCGGGACGGACTAGCGGGTCAGCCCCAGCATTTT. This codes for CASSRDGLAGQPQHF. This rearrangement joins TRBV28 to TRBJ1-5; a weak D match, TRBD1 (5 bases). The CDR3 totals 15 residues. Germline values: CDR1 MDHEN, CDR2 SYDVKM. Trimming left V 5 bases short and J 6 bases short, with 17 bases between.

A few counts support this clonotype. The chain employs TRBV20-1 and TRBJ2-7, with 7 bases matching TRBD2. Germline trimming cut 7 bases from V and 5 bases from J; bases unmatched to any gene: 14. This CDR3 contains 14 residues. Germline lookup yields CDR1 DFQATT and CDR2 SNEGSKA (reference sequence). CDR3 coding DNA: TGCAGTGTTCAGGTGGGGGGGATCGGCGACGAGCAGTACTTC. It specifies CSVQVGGIGDEQYF.

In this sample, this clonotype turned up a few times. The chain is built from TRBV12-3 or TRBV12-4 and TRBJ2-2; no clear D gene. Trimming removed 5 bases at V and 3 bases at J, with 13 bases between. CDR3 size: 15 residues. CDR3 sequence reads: CASSPLRLHTGELFF. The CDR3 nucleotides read TGTGCCAGCAGTCCCCTGAGGTTACACACCGGGGAGCTGTTTTTT.

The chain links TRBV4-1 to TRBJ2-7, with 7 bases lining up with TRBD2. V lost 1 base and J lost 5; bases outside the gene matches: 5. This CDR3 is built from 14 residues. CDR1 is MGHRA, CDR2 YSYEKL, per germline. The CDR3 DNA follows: TGCGCCAGCAGCCAAGTCGGGGGGTCGAACGAGCAGTACTTC. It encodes CASSQVGGSNEQYF.

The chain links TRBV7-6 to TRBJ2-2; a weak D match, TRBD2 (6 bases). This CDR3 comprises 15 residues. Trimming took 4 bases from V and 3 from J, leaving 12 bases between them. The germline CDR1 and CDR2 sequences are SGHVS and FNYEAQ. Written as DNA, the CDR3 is TGTGCCAGCAGCTCCGGGCGGGATTACACCGGGGAGCTGTTTTTT. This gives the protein CASSSGRDYTGELFF.